The rows below give T cell receptor beta chains drawn from one sample of a study of blood T cell repertoires in COVID-19. Sequencing used immunoSEQ multiplex PCR; TCRdb keeps in-frame clones, though not all of them. The table includes some 45,000 clones, approximately 91% detected once. The sample taken for sequencing was peripheral blood. Receptors were obtained from a human donor in a cohort sampled during active COVID-19. Each CDR3 is given with its conserved first and last residue. A D gene is named only where the DNA matches it firmly. Not every row has a clone size; where given, it reads once, few, many or a size class.

TRBJ1-3	NA	TRBV6-5	NA	CASTAGSSSGNTIYF	TGTGCCAGCACCGCAGGGTCGAGCTCTGGAAACACCATATATTTT
TRBJ2-7	NA	TRBV3-1/TRBV3-2	TRBD2	CASSQEGRGGSYEQYF	TGTGCCAGCAGCCAAGAAGGGCGGGGGGGTTCCTACGAGCAGTACTTC
TRBJ1-6	once	TRBV24-1	NA	CATSDGGLQSPLHF	TGTGCCACCAGTGATGGTGGGCTACAGTCACCCCTCCACTTT
TRBJ2-1	NA	TRBV11-2	TRBD1	CASSFRVTGDSYNEQFF	TGTGCCAGCAGCTTTAGGGTTACAGGGGATTCGTACAATGAGCAGTTCTTC
TRBJ2-7	NA	TRBV24-1	TRBD1	CATSEATGGFDEQYF	TGTGCCACCAGTGAGGCGACAGGGGGTTTTGACGAGCAGTACTTC
TRBJ2-3	NA	TRBV3-1/TRBV3-2	TRBD2	CASSLRRGADTQYF	TGTGCCAGCAGTCTGAGACGGGGGGCAGATACGCAGTATTTT
TRBJ2-1	NA	TRBV3-1/TRBV3-2	TRBD2	CASSQGTSGGAYNEQFF	TGTGCCAGCAGCCAAGGGACTAGCGGGGGGGCATACAATGAGCAGTTCTTC
TRBJ2-7	NA	TRBV19	NA	CASSITGILREQYF	TGTGCCAGTAGTATCACCGGGATCCTGCGCGAGCAGTACTTC
TRBJ1-1	NA	TRBV27	NA	CASSLKGKNTEAFF	TGTGCCAGCAGTTTGAAGGGGAAGAACACTGAAGCTTTCTTT
TRBJ2-5	NA	TRBV4-1	NA	CASSQGGWETQYF	TGCGCCAGCAGCCAAGGCGGTTGGGAGACCCAGTACTTC
TRBJ2-2	NA	TRBV7-9	NA	CASSLEQVKTGELFF	TGTGCCAGCAGCTTGGAACAGGTCAAAACCGGGGAGCTGTTTTTT
TRBJ1-2	NA	TRBV2	NA	CASSYLTAHGYTF	TGTGCCAGCAGTTATTTGACAGCGCATGGCTACACCTTC
TRBJ2-1	NA	TRBV7-9	NA	CASVSGGDEQFF	TGTGCCAGTGTTTCCGGGGGAGATGAGCAGTTCTTC
TRBJ2-2	NA	TRBV5-6	TRBD2	CASSQGAGSNTGELFF	TGTGCCAGCAGCCAGGGAGCGGGGTCCAACACCGGGGAGCTGTTTTTT
TRBJ2-2	NA	TRBV10-2	NA	CASRAETGVGPGELFF	TGCGCCAGCAGGGCAGAGACAGGCGTTGGCCCCGGGGAGCTGTTTTTT
TRBJ2-7	NA	TRBV11-3	TRBD1	CASSTRTGFYEQYF	TGTGCCAGCAGCACAAGGACAGGATTCTACGAGCAGTACTTC
TRBJ1-2	once	TRBV3-1/TRBV3-2	TRBD1	CASSQGRQGYGYTF	TGTGCCAGCAGCCAAGGGAGACAGGGTTATGGCTACACCTTC
TRBJ1-2	NA	TRBV18	NA	CASPGSKSAAAGNYGYTF	TGTGCCAGCCCCGGGTCGAAGTCAGCCGCGGCGGGAAACTATGGCTACACCTTC